Following are 13 T cell receptor beta chains from one sample sequenced in a study of T cell responses to AZD1222 COVID-19 vaccine. Generated by immunoSEQ multiplex PCR, the TCRdb table keeps only in-frame clones and is missing some. This sample yields about 120,000 clones, of which approximately 82% are seen a single time; about 28% belongs to the top ten. Here the sequenced sample was peripheral blood, taken 28 days after the second AZD1222 dose. The receptors come from an adult who received the AZD1222 COVID-19 vaccine.

The chain carries TRBV19 and TRBJ2-5; D might be TRBD1 or TRBD2, each matching 5 bases. V shed 3 bases and J shed 4 bases, with 9 bases lying between them. The germline V gene encodes CDR1 LNHDA and CDR2 SQIVND (reference sequence). The CDR3 consists of 13 residues. The CDR3 nucleotides are TGTGCCAGTAGTATGGTTGGGGGAGAGACCCAGTACTTC. It yields the protein CASSMVGGETQYF.

The CDR3 here is CAIKATGGREKLFF. For the CDR3, the DNA is TGTGCCATCAAAGCGACAGGGGGCCGGGAAAAACTGTTTTTT. The chain couples TRBV10-3 to TRBJ1-4; 10 positions agree with TRBD1. Germline V gene sequence: CDR1 ENHRY, CDR2 SYGVKD. The length of the CDR3 is 14 residues. J was trimmed by 8 bases and V by 7 bases; bases with no gene match: 7.

The genes are TRBV29-1 and TRBJ2-2; a weak D match, TRBD2 (7 bases). Trimming took 6 bases from V and 0 from J, leaving 20 bases between them. The CDR3 covers 17 residues. Germline assignment: CDR1 SQVTM and CDR2 ANQGSEA. DNA of the CDR3: TGCAGCGTCCAAAAGGGGGGGGAAATAGCGAACACCGGGGAGCTGTTTTTT. Translating gives CSVQKGGEIANTGELFF.

The chain employs TRBV29-1 and TRBJ1-1, with D possibly matching TRBD1 (6 bases). Germline-derived CDR1 and CDR2 are SQVTM and ANQGSEA. The V gene lost 5 bases and the J gene lost 8 bases, with 15 bases spanning the gap. This CDR3 contains 12 residues. CDR3 sequence reads: CSVSMNREEAFF. CDR3 DNA sequence: TGCAGCGTTTCTATGAACAGGGAGGAAGCTTTCTTT.

CDR3 protein: CASSLLARGTGELFF. The CDR3 DNA reads TGTGCCAGCAGTCTCCTAGCGCGGGGCACCGGGGAGCTGTTTTTT. The chain recombines TRBV7-2 with TRBJ2-2, with D perhaps TRBD2 (6 bases). The CDR3 has 15 residues. V shed 6 bases and J shed 4 bases, with 15 bases lying between them. Germline V gene data show CDR1 as SGHTA and CDR2 as FQGNSA.

A single count supports this clone. The chain combines TRBV21-1 with TRBJ1-2; TRBD1, as called in the table, went unchecked against the DNA. TRBV21-1 represents a pseudogene. This CDR3 comprises 15 residues. Written as DNA, the CDR3 is TGTGCCAGCAGCCCGTCGACAGGGGAGAGCTATGGCTACACCTTC. As protein: CASSPSTGESYGYTF.

This chain links TRBV2 with TRBJ2-3, with TRBD2 identical over 11 bases. The CDR3 runs to 18 residues. Germline assignment: CDR1 SNHLY and CDR2 FYNNEI. The junction had 9 bases not matched to a gene; V was cut back by 0 bases and J by 4 bases. CDR3 residues: CASSEARLAGSPADTQYF. The DNA for the CDR3 is TGTGCCAGCAGTGAAGCTAGACTAGCGGGGTCACCGGCAGATACGCAGTATTTT.

The CDR3 is CAISDPAKGGGGYTF. In DNA form, the CDR3 reads TGTGCCATCAGTGATCCCGCTAAAGGGGGTGGAGGCTACACCTTC. The chain recombines TRBV10-3 with TRBJ1-2, with D possibly being TRBD1 (6 bases). This CDR3 has 15 residues. CDR1 is ENHRY and CDR2 is SYGVKD in the germline V gene. Trimming took 3 bases from V and 8 from J, leaving 19 bases between them.

This clone appeared a single time. V is TRBV9 and J is TRBJ2-7, with 7 bases identical to TRBD1. Germline CDR1 reads SGDLS; CDR2 reads YYNGEE. Unmatched junction bases numbered 6, after V lost 4 bases and J lost 2 bases. This CDR3 has 14 amino acids. The CDR3 is CASSKGGDPYEQYF. The CDR3 DNA reads as TGTGCCAGCAGCAAAGGGGGCGACCCCTACGAGCAGTACTTC.

The sample holds one count of this clone. J is TRBJ2-1 and V is TRBV5-5, with 8 bases fitting TRBD2. CDR3 length equals 16 residues. Trimming at V came to 4 bases and at J to 0 bases, leaving 6 bases not matched to a gene. Germline-derived CDR1 and CDR2 are SGHKS and YYEKEE (reference sequence). The CDR3 DNA is TGTGCCAGCAGCCGCAGCGGGGGCAGCTCCTACAATGAGCAGTTCTTC. Encoded protein: CASSRSGGSSYNEQFF.

This rearrangement joins TRBV6-2 or TRBV6-3 to TRBJ2-1, with D unresolved. The CDR3 covers 17 residues. The germline V gene encodes CDR1 MNHEY and CDR2 SVGEGT. Trimming took 4 bases from V and 2 from J, leaving 18 bases between them. CDR3 residues: CASSSRLRVWAYNEQFF. The CDR3 DNA reads as TGTGCCAGCAGTTCCCGGTTGCGAGTGTGGGCCTACAATGAGCAGTTCTTC.

The chain recombines TRBV20-1 with TRBJ2-3; 12 positions agree with TRBD2. Per germline, CDR1 DFQATT and CDR2 SNEGSKA (reference sequence). V was pared by 3 bases and J by 6 bases, with 16 bases of the junction left unmatched. The CDR3 has 18 amino acids. The CDR3: CSASQVISSGGASDTQYF. Here the CDR3 DNA reads TGCAGTGCTAGTCAGGTTATCTCTAGCGGGGGGGCCTCGGATACGCAGTATTTT.

This chain joins TRBV5-1 and TRBJ2-7, with 9 positions matching TRBD2. In germline, CDR1 is SGHRS, CDR2 YFSETQ. The J segment lost 1 base and the V segment lost 2 bases, leaving 1 base of the junction unmatched. The CDR3 contains 14 residues. Here the CDR3 DNA reads TGCGCCAGCAGCTTTAGCGGGGGATCCTACGAGCAGTACTTC. It specifies CASSFSGGSYEQYF.